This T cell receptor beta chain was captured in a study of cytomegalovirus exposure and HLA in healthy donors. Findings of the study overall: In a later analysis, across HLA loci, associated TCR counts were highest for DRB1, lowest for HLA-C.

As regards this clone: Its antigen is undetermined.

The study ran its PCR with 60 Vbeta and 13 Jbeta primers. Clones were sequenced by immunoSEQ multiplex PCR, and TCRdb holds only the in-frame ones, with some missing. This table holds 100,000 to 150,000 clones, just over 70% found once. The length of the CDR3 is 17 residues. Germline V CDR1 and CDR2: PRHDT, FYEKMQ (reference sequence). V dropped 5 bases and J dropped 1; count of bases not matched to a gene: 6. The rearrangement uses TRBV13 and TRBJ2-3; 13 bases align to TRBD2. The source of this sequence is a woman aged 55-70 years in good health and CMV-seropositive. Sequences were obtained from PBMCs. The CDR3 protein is CASSRGTSGARTDTQYF. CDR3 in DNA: TGTGCCAGCAGCCGGGGGACTAGCGGGGCCCGCACAGATACGCAGTATTTT. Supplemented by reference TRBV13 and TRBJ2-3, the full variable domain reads AAGVIQSPRHLIKEKRETATLKCYPIPRHDTVYWYQQGPGQDPQFLISFYEKMQSDKGSIPDRFSAQQFSDYHSELNMSSLELGDSALYFCASSRGTSGARTDTQYFGPGTRLTVL.